This T cell receptor (beta chain) was captured in a study of technical replicates of blood from a handful of donors. TCRdb's copy holds only in-frame clones and misses some; the assay was immunoSEQ multiplex PCR. This sample has around 61,000 clones; approximately 97% occur once, and the top ten carry just under 0.2%. Trimming stripped 2 bases from V and 2 bases from J, with 11 bases between. The CDR3 covers 15 residues. Germline V gives CDR1 SGHAT, CDR2 FQNNGV. The clonotype comes from a human donor in good health. This chain links TRBV11-2 with TRBJ2-3; TRBD1 might be the D (6 bases). Material for sequencing was T cells isolated from PBMCs. CDR3 nucleotides: TGTGCCAGCAGCTTAAGCCACAGGGCCACAGATACGCAGTATTTT. Protein sequence: CASSLSHRATDTQYF.